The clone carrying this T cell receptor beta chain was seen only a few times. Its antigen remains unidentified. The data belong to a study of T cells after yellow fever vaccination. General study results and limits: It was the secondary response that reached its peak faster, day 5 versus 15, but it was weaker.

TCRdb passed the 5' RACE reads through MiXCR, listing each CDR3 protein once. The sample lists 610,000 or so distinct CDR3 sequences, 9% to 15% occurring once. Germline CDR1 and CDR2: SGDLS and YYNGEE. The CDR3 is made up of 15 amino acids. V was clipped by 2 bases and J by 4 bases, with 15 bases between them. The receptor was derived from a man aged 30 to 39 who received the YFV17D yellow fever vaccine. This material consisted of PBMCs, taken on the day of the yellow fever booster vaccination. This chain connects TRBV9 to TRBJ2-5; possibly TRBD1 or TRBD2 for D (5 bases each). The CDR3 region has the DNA TGTGCCAGCAGCGTCGCTGGGGGAGTGGTAGAGACCCAGTACTTC. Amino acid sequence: CASSVAGGVVETQYF.